This T cell receptor beta chain was sequenced during a study of PD-L1 blockade in urothelial cancer. Some clones are missing from TCRdb's copy, which holds only in-frame ones; the method was immunoSEQ multiplex PCR. The table has about 38,000 clones, over 80% seen once. As to time point: pretreatment peripheral blood. Each patient contributed between 1 and 8 total time points of blood mononuclear cells, pretreatment and during treatment. Study-wide results and limits: In blood at 3 weeks, tumor-associated clones expanded more among patients with durable benefit.

This clone was picked up one time. Its antigen is unknown. Germline values: CDR1 SGHTS, CDR2 YDEGEE. V was cut by 3 bases and J by 1 base, with 21 bases left in between. CDR3 size: 18 residues. The source is a man older than 75 with urothelial cancer. This chain uses TRBV5-8 with TRBJ2-3, with D uncertain. This sample comprised PBMCs, obtained around atezolizumab (anti-PD-L1) treatment. CDR3 amino acids: CASSSRTVSKLGTDTQYF. The CDR3 nucleotides read TGTGCCAGCAGCTCACGCACCGTATCTAAGCTCGGCACAGATACGCAGTATTTT. The entire variable domain, with the rest obtained from reference TRBV5-8 and TRBJ2-3, is as follows: EAGVTQSPTHLIKTRGQQATLRCSPISGHTSVYWYQQALGLGLQFLLWYDEGEERNRGNFPPRFSGRQFPNYSSELNVNALELEDSALYLCASSSRTVSKLGTDTQYFGPGTRLTVL.